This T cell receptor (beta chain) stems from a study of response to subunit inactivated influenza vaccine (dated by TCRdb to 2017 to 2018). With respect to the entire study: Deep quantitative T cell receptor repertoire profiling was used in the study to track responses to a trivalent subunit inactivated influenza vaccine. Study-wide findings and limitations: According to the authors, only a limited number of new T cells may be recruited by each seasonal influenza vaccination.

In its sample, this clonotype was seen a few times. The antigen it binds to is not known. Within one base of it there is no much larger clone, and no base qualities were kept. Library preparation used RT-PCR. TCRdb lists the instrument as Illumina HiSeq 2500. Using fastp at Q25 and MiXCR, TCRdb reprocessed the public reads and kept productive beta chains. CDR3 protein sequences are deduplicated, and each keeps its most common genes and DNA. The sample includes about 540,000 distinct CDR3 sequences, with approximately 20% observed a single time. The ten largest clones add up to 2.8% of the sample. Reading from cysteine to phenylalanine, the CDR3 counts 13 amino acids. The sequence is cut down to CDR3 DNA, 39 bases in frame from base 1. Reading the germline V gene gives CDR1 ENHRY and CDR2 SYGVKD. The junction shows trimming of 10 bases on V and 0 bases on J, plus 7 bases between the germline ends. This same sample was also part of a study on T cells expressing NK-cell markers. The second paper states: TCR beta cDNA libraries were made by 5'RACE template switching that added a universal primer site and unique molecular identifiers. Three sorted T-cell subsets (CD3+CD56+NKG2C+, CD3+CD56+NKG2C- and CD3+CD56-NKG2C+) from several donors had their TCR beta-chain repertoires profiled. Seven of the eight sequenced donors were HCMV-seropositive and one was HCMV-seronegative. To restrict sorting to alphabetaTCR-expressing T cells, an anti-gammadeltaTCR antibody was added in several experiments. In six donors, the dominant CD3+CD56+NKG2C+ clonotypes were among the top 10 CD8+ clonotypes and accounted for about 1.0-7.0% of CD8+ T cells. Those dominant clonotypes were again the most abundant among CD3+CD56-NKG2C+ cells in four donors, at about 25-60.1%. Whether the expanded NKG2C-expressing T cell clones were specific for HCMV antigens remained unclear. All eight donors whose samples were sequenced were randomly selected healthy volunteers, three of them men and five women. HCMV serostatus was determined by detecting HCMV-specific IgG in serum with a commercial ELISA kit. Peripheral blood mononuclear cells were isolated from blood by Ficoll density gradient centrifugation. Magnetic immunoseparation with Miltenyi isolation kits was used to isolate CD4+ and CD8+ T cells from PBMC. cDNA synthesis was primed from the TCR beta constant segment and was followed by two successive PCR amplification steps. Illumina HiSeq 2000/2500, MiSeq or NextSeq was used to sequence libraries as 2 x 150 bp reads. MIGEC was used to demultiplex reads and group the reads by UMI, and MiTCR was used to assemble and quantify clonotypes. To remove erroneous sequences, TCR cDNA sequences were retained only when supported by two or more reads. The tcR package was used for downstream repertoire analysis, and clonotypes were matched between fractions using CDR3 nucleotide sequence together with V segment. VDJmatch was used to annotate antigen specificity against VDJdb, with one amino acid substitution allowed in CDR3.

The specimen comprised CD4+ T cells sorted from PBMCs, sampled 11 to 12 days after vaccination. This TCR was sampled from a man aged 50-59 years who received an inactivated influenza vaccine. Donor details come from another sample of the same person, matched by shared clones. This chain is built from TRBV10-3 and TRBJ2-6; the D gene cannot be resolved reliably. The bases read TGTGCCACCCTCTTCTCTGGGGCCAACGTCCTGACTTTC. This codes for CATLFSGANVLTF.